This is a list of T cell receptor beta chains from one sample in a study of control samples from healthy donors and cancer patients. The table came from immunoSEQ multiplex PCR; TCRdb's copy has only in-frame clones and leaves some out. The sample consists of around 170,000 clones, roughly 88% of them appearing once. The sequenced sample was blood. The receptors were sampled from a woman under 40 in good health. Each CDR3 is given with its conserved first and last residue. D genes are given only for firm matches. The listing skips clone size in some rows; elsewhere it reads once, few, many or a size class.

d_call j_call v_call clone_size cdr3_aa cdr3_nt
. TRBJ2-5 TRBV5-1 . CASSPAQGPGETQYF TGCGCCAGCAGCCCGGCACAGGGCCCTGGGGAGACCCAGTACTTC
TRBD1 TRBJ2-4 TRBV3-1/TRBV3-2 . CASSQAGGKNIQYF TGTGCCAGCAGCCAAGCAGGGGGCAAAAACATTCAGTACTTC
. TRBJ2-3 TRBV19 . CASSIGGWGGVTDTQYF TGTGCCAGTAGTATAGGGGGCTGGGGCGGAGTCACAGATACGCAGTATTTT
TRBD2 TRBJ2-2 TRBV2 . CASSDLAENTGELFF TGTGCCAGCAGTGACCTAGCGGAGAACACCGGGGAGCTGTTTTTT
TRBD1 TRBJ2-2 TRBV19 . CASEGQAAGELFF TGTGCCAGTGAGGGACAGGCCGCCGGGGAGCTGTTTTTT
. TRBJ2-2 TRBV14 once CASSLGGTGELFF TGTGCCAGCAGCTTAGGGGGGACCGGGGAGCTGTTTTTT
. TRBJ1-1 TRBV4-1 . CASSHSNRAAAEAFF TGCGCCAGCAGCCACTCCAACCGGGCGGCGGCTGAAGCTTTCTTT
TRBD1 TRBJ1-2 TRBV5-6 . CASSSLTGGKGGYTF TGTGCCAGCAGCTCTTTGACAGGGGGCAAGGGTGGCTACACCTTC
. TRBJ2-7 TRBV10-3 . CAISESGGGLYEQYF TGTGCCATCAGTGAGTCGGGAGGGGGCCTGTACGAGCAGTACTTC
. TRBJ1-5 TRBV6-1 few CASSDRQHSNQPQHF TGTGCCAGCAGTGACCGACAGCATAGCAATCAGCCCCAGCATTTT
TRBD1 TRBJ1-1 TRBV28 few CASRVQGNEAFF TGTGCCAGCAGGGTACAGGGGAATGAAGCTTTCTTT
TRBD2 TRBJ2-7 TRBV4-1 . CASSQRPVGTSGILAASYEQYF TGCGCCAGCAGCCAAAGGCCGGTCGGGACTAGCGGGATTCTAGCGGCGTCCTACGAGCAGTACTTC
. TRBJ1-1 TRBV19 once CASTARRDLGTEAFF TGTGCCAGTACCGCCCGGAGGGATTTGGGAACTGAAGCTTTCTTT